A single T cell receptor (beta chain) is shown here with its context. Time point given: pre-treatment sample, taken before nivolumab and TIL therapy. Germline V gene lookup returns CDR1 LGHNA and CDR2 YNFKEQ. V shed 1 base, J shed 2 bases, and the junction held 4 bases outside the gene matches. The CDR3 covers 16 residues. The data stem from a study of TIL therapy for anti-PD-1-resistant metastatic lung cancer. Overall study: Tumors carried a median about 1.6 non-synonymous mutations per megabase.

The immunoSEQ assay was v3. Assay: immunoSEQ multiplex PCR; the TCRdb copy retains only in-frame clones and omits some. Found here are about 59,000 clones, around 70% of them singletons; the top ten hold 1.5% to 2%. The chain links TRBV4-2 to TRBJ2-7; TRBD1 matches 11 bases. This receptor was taken from a person between 30 and 79 years old with non-small cell lung cancer. The starting material was blood, obtained at baseline. CDR3: CASSQGAGQGAYEQYF. CDR3 DNA sequence: TGTGCCAGCAGCCAAGGGGCGGGACAGGGGGCCTACGAGCAGTACTTC.